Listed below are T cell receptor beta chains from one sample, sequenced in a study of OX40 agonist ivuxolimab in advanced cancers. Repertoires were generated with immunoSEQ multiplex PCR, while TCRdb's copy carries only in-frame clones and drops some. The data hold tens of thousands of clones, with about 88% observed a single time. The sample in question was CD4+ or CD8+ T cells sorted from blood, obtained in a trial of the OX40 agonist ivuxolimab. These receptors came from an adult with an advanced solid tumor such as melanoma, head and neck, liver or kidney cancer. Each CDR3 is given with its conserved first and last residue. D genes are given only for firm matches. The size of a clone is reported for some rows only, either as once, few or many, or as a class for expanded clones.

cdr3_aa: CASSLRGSFTEAFF
cdr3_nt: TGTGCCAGCAGCTTAAGAGGTTCGTTCACTGAAGCTTTCTTT
clone_size: .
cdr3_length: 14
j_call: TRBJ1-1
v_call: TRBV11-3
d_call: .

cdr3_aa: CATTGPDPEAFF
cdr3_nt: TGCGCCACCACGGGTCCGGACCCAGAAGCTTTCTTT
clone_size: few
cdr3_length: 12
j_call: TRBJ1-1
v_call: TRBV4-1
d_call: .

cdr3_aa: CASSLWGSGANVLTF
cdr3_nt: TGTGCCAGCAGCTTGTGGGGTTCTGGGGCCAACGTCCTGACTTTC
clone_size: .
cdr3_length: 15
j_call: TRBJ2-6
v_call: TRBV5-6
d_call: .

cdr3_aa: CASQSGHTQYF
cdr3_nt: TGTGCCAGCCAATCGGGGCATACGCAGTATTTT
clone_size: .
cdr3_length: 11
j_call: TRBJ2-3
v_call: TRBV27
d_call: .

cdr3_aa: CASRGTSGIVNEQFF
cdr3_nt: TGTGCCAGCAGGGGGACTAGCGGGATAGTGAATGAGCAGTTCTTC
clone_size: .
cdr3_length: 15
j_call: TRBJ2-1
v_call: TRBV2
d_call: TRBD2

cdr3_aa: CASRDWSNTGELFF
cdr3_nt: TGTGCCAGCAGGGACTGGTCGAACACCGGGGAGCTGTTTTTT
clone_size: .
cdr3_length: 14
j_call: TRBJ2-2
v_call: TRBV28
d_call: .

cdr3_aa: CASSVRDGAYEQYF
cdr3_nt: TGTGCCAGCAGTGTCCGGGACGGAGCCTACGAGCAGTACTTC
clone_size: .
cdr3_length: 14
j_call: TRBJ2-7
v_call: TRBV6-1
d_call: .

cdr3_aa: CASSFAAGIYEQYF
cdr3_nt: TGTGCCAGCAGTTTTGCAGCGGGAATCTACGAGCAGTACTTC
clone_size: .
cdr3_length: 14
j_call: TRBJ2-7
v_call: TRBV27
d_call: TRBD2

cdr3_aa: CASSDGTSGGEQFF
cdr3_nt: TGTGCCAGCAGCGACGGGACTAGCGGGGGCGAGCAGTTCTTC
clone_size: .
cdr3_length: 14
j_call: TRBJ2-1
v_call: TRBV9
d_call: TRBD2

cdr3_aa: CASSTGEAGVLLGEQYF
cdr3_nt: TGTGCCAGCAGCACGGGGGAAGCGGGAGTCTTATTGGGCGAGCAGTACTTC
clone_size: once
cdr3_length: 17
j_call: TRBJ2-7
v_call: TRBV9
d_call: TRBD2

cdr3_aa: CASSPTSGSYNEQFF
cdr3_nt: TGTGCCAGCAGTCCTACTAGCGGGAGCTACAATGAGCAGTTCTTC
clone_size: few
cdr3_length: 15
j_call: TRBJ2-1
v_call: TRBV6-4
d_call: TRBD2

cdr3_aa: CASSLGRPGPSGKNEQFF
cdr3_nt: TGTGCCAGCAGCTTAGGGAGGCCCGGGCCTAGCGGGAAAAATGAGCAGTTCTTC
clone_size: .
cdr3_length: 18
j_call: TRBJ2-1
v_call: TRBV7-8
d_call: TRBD2

cdr3_aa: CASSYFSGGRTGELFF
cdr3_nt: TGTGCCAGCAGTTACTTCTCGGGGGGGCGCACCGGGGAGCTGTTTTTT
clone_size: .
cdr3_length: 16
j_call: TRBJ2-2
v_call: TRBV6-5
d_call: TRBD2

cdr3_aa: CASSGRGNYGYTF
cdr3_nt: TGTGCCAGCAGTGGCCGCGGGAACTATGGCTACACCTTC
clone_size: .
cdr3_length: 13
j_call: TRBJ1-2
v_call: TRBV6-5
d_call: .

cdr3_aa: CASSIGSVAEAFF
cdr3_nt: TGTGCCAGTAGTATTGGTTCGGTTGCCGAAGCTTTCTTT
clone_size: .
cdr3_length: 13
j_call: TRBJ1-1
v_call: TRBV19
d_call: .

cdr3_aa: CASSFGQGDYEQYF
cdr3_nt: TGTGCCAGCAGCTTTGGACAGGGCGACTACGAGCAGTACTTC
clone_size: .
cdr3_length: 14
j_call: TRBJ2-7
v_call: TRBV5-4
d_call: TRBD1

cdr3_aa: CAWSPSDTQYF
cdr3_nt: TGTGCCTGGAGTCCGTCAGATACGCAGTATTTT
clone_size: .
cdr3_length: 11
j_call: TRBJ2-3
v_call: TRBV30
d_call: .

cdr3_aa: CASSFSFLTGADYGYTF
cdr3_nt: TGCGCCAGCAGCTTCTCATTCTTGACAGGGGCGGACTATGGCTACACCTTC
clone_size: .
cdr3_length: 17
j_call: TRBJ1-2
v_call: TRBV5-1
d_call: TRBD1

cdr3_aa: CASSQVVRRQETQYF
cdr3_nt: TGCGCCAGCAGCCAAGTCGTCCGGCGGCAAGAGACCCAGTACTTC
clone_size: once
cdr3_length: 15
j_call: TRBJ2-5
v_call: TRBV4-3
d_call: .

cdr3_aa: CASTLLAGQADTQYF
cdr3_nt: TGTGCCAGCACCTTATTAGCGGGGCAGGCAGATACGCAGTATTTT
clone_size: .
cdr3_length: 15
j_call: TRBJ2-3
v_call: TRBV7-8
d_call: TRBD2

cdr3_aa: CASSPGLGSSEQYF
cdr3_nt: TGTGCCAGCAGCCCGGGACTAGGATCGTCAGAGCAGTACTTC
clone_size: .
cdr3_length: 14
j_call: TRBJ2-7
v_call: TRBV27
d_call: TRBD2

cdr3_aa: CASSGLAGGNEQFF
cdr3_nt: TGTGCCAGCAGTGGACTAGCGGGAGGCAATGAGCAGTTCTTC
clone_size: .
cdr3_length: 14
j_call: TRBJ2-1
v_call: TRBV2
d_call: TRBD2

cdr3_aa: CSVPTGVEETQYF
cdr3_nt: TGCAGCGTTCCCACAGGGGTGGAAGAGACCCAGTACTTC
clone_size: .
cdr3_length: 13
j_call: TRBJ2-5
v_call: TRBV29-1
d_call: TRBD1

cdr3_aa: CASSLTRELGNEQFF
cdr3_nt: TGTGCCAGCAGTTTAACGCGGGAGCTAGGAAATGAGCAGTTCTTC
clone_size: .
cdr3_length: 15
j_call: TRBJ2-1
v_call: TRBV27
d_call: TRBD2

cdr3_aa: CASSLGQGSSEQYF
cdr3_nt: TGTGCCAGCAGTTTGGGACAGGGGTCGTCCGAGCAGTACTTC
clone_size: .
cdr3_length: 14
j_call: TRBJ2-7
v_call: TRBV27
d_call: TRBD1

cdr3_aa: CASSGQGNYGYTF
cdr3_nt: TGTGCCAGCAGCGGACAGGGAAACTATGGCTACACCTTC
clone_size: few
cdr3_length: 13
j_call: TRBJ1-2
v_call: TRBV5-6
d_call: TRBD1

cdr3_aa: CASSYSRPGSTEAFF
cdr3_nt: TGTGCCAGCAGTTACTCCCGACCCGGGAGCACTGAAGCTTTCTTT
clone_size: .
cdr3_length: 15
j_call: TRBJ1-1
v_call: TRBV6-6
d_call: .

cdr3_aa: CASSIDPRKVGAFGNIQYF
cdr3_nt: TGTGCCAGTAGTATAGATCCGAGGAAGGTGGGGGCCTTTGGGAACATTCAGTACTTC
clone_size: once
cdr3_length: 19
j_call: TRBJ2-4
v_call: TRBV19
d_call: .

cdr3_aa: CASRLDSDLNTEAFF
cdr3_nt: TGTGCCAGCAGGTTAGACAGTGACCTGAACACTGAAGCTTTCTTT
clone_size: .
cdr3_length: 15
j_call: TRBJ1-1
v_call: TRBV21-1
d_call: .

cdr3_aa: CASSIRLAGLGEQFF
cdr3_nt: TGTGCCAGCAGCATAAGACTAGCGGGATTAGGTGAGCAGTTCTTC
clone_size: .
cdr3_length: 15
j_call: TRBJ2-1
v_call: TRBV7-8
d_call: TRBD2

cdr3_aa: CASSRGMPNQPQHF
cdr3_nt: TGTGCCAGCAGCAGAGGGATGCCCAATCAGCCCCAGCATTTT
clone_size: .
cdr3_length: 14
j_call: TRBJ1-5
v_call: TRBV7-9
d_call: .

cdr3_aa: CACSGSPYEQYF
cdr3_nt: TGTGCCTGTAGCGGGAGTCCTTACGAGCAGTACTTC
clone_size: .
cdr3_length: 12
j_call: TRBJ2-7
v_call: TRBV19
d_call: TRBD2

cdr3_aa: CATSTRDRGRGEKEKLFF
cdr3_nt: TGTGCCACCAGCACCCGAGACAGGGGGCGAGGAGAAAAAGAAAAACTGTTTTTT
clone_size: .
cdr3_length: 18
j_call: TRBJ1-4
v_call: TRBV15
d_call: TRBD1

cdr3_aa: CSVEVVGLTSGEQYF
cdr3_nt: TGCAGCGTTGAAGTAGTAGGGCTAACCAGCGGCGAGCAGTACTTC
clone_size: large
cdr3_length: 15
j_call: TRBJ2-7
v_call: TRBV29-1
d_call: .

cdr3_aa: CASSLGVGSGEQYF
cdr3_nt: TGTGCCAGCAGCCTCGGGGTAGGCTCGGGTGAGCAGTACTTC
clone_size: medium-sized
cdr3_length: 14
j_call: TRBJ2-7
v_call: TRBV6-5
d_call: .

cdr3_aa: CASSYDRVVGDYEQYF
cdr3_nt: TGTGCCAGCAGTTACGACAGGGTAGTGGGTGACTACGAGCAGTACTTC
clone_size: .
cdr3_length: 16
j_call: TRBJ2-7
v_call: TRBV2
d_call: TRBD1

cdr3_aa: CASSLWRRGERETQYF
cdr3_nt: TGCGCCAGCAGCTTGTGGAGAAGGGGTGAGAGAGAGACCCAGTACTTC
clone_size: .
cdr3_length: 16
j_call: TRBJ2-5
v_call: TRBV5-1
d_call: .

cdr3_aa: CATSRDPGARGNEQYF
cdr3_nt: TGTGCCACCAGCAGAGATCCAGGGGCTAGAGGGAACGAGCAGTACTTC
clone_size: .
cdr3_length: 16
j_call: TRBJ2-7
v_call: TRBV15
d_call: .

cdr3_aa: CASSLGGNEQFF
cdr3_nt: TGCGCCAGCAGCTTAGGTGGCAATGAGCAGTTCTTC
clone_size: .
cdr3_length: 12
j_call: TRBJ2-1
v_call: TRBV5-1
d_call: .

cdr3_aa: CASSAQGVGYTF
cdr3_nt: TGTGCCAGCAGCGCCCAAGGGGTTGGCTACACCTTC
clone_size: .
cdr3_length: 12
j_call: TRBJ1-2
v_call: TRBV7-2
d_call: .